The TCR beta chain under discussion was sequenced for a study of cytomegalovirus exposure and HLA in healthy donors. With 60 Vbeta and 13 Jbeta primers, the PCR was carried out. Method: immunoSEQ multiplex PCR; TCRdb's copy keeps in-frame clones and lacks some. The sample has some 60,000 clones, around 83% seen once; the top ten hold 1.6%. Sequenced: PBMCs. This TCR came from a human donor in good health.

The DNA for the CDR3 is TGTGCCAGCAGCTTAGCGGGTAGCGGGACGTACGAGCAGTACTTC. As protein: CASSLAGSGTYEQYF. The rearrangement links TRBV7-6 to TRBJ2-7; TRBD2 aligns across 8 bases. V lost 0 bases, J lost 4 bases, and 5 bases stayed unmatched. The CDR3 covers 15 residues. Looked up from germline, CDR1 is SGHVS and CDR2 is FNYEAQ.